The 18 T cell receptor beta chains below all came from one sample that was sequenced in a study of T cell responses to AZD1222 COVID-19 vaccine. Measured with immunoSEQ multiplex PCR; TCRdb has only the in-frame clones, and not every one. The sample shows roughly 150,000 clones, under 95% of them seen only once. The starting material was peripheral blood, obtained 28 days after the second AZD1222 dose. The source is an adult who received the AZD1222 COVID-19 vaccine.

This clone came up once. This chain joins TRBV10-3 and TRBJ1-2; D unclear. This CDR3 region has 12 residues. Germline assignment: CDR1 ENHRY and CDR2 SYGVKD. V shed 11 bases and J shed 8 bases, with 18 bases lying between them. The CDR3 sequence: CASRRGERGYTF. The CDR3, as DNA: TGTGCCTCCAGGCGGGGTGAGAGGGGCTACACCTTC.

V gene TRBV3-1 (or the pseudogene TRBV3-2) combines with J gene TRBJ2-2; tentatively, D is TRBD1 (6 bases). The CDR3 loop spans 15 amino acids. Between the trimmed V and J ends, which lost 5 bases and 5 bases, there was a span of 15 bases. CDR1 is LGHDT and CDR2 is YNNKEL in the germline V gene (reference sequence). CDR3 nucleotide sequence: TGTGCCAGCAGCGATCGAGACAGGCTGACCGGGGAGCTGTTTTTT. This sequence encodes CASSDRDRLTGELFF.

J is TRBJ2-3 and V is TRBV19, with TRBD1 identical over 9 bases. V lost 4 bases to trimming and J lost 2 bases; unmatched junction nucleotides: 4. Germline V gene data show CDR1 as LNHDA and CDR2 as SQIVND (reference sequence). The CDR3 totals 15 residues. The CDR3 nucleotides are TGTGCCAGTAGTAAGAGGACAGGGGCCACAGATACGCAGTATTTT. This encodes CASSKRTGATDTQYF.

The chain is built from TRBV10-3 and TRBJ1-4, with 9 bases that match TRBD1. V dropped 6 bases and J dropped 8; count of bases not matched to a gene: 7. The V gene's germline CDR1 is ENHRY and CDR2 SYGVKD. The CDR3 is made up of 14 amino acids. CDR3 sequence reads: CAISGQGLAEKLFF. The CDR3 coding sequence is TGTGCCATCAGCGGACAGGGGCTCGCGGAAAAACTGTTTTTT.

This clone was detected once. The J gene is TRBJ1-6, the V gene TRBV28, with TRBD1 matching 10 bases. Germline CDR1 and CDR2: MDHEN and SYDVKM. This CDR3 spans 14 amino acids. Trimming removed 5 bases from V and 9 bases from J; junction bases left unmatched: 4. The DNA of the CDR3 is TGTGCCAGCAGTCCAGGGACAGGGGCTTCACCCCTCCACTTT. It is translated as CASSPGTGASPLHF.

This clone was observed a few times. The chain employs TRBV19 and TRBJ2-1; D uncertain. The CDR3 is 14 residues long. CDR1 and CDR2 from the germline V gene are LNHDA and SQIVND (reference sequence). V shed 7 bases and J shed 2 bases, with 12 bases lying between them. The CDR3 nucleotides read TGTGCCAGTACCCACGACACAGCCTACAATGAGCAGTTCTTC. It is translated as CASTHDTAYNEQFF.

The gene calls are TRBV5-1 and TRBJ2-1; D is uncertain. CDR1 is SGHRS, CDR2 YFSETQ, per germline. Trimming took off 0 bases at V and 8 bases at J, with 12 bases between the two ends. The CDR3 consists of 14 residues. The CDR3 loop is CASSLARVTDEQFF. DNA for the CDR3: TGCGCCAGCAGCTTGGCACGCGTTACGGATGAGCAGTTCTTC.

The rearrangement links TRBV30 to TRBJ2-7; weak D call: TRBD2 (6 bases). The CDR3 runs 12 residues. Germline CDR1 GTSNPN, CDR2 SVGIG (reference sequence). The V and J ends lost 8 bases and 7 bases respectively, with 18 bases between them. CDR3 DNA sequence: TGTGCCCGCAAAGACATGGCGGGGGAGCAGTACTTC. Translation: CARKDMAGEQYF.

The V gene is TRBV7-6, the J gene TRBJ2-5; tentatively, D is TRBD1 or TRBD2 (6 bases each). CDR3 length: 15 residues. V gave up 5 bases and J gave up 7 bases, with 20 bases separating them. Per germline, CDR1 SGHVS and CDR2 FNYEAQ. CDR3 sequence: CASSQQLAGGGTQYF. In nucleotides, the CDR3 is TGTGCCAGCAGCCAACAGTTGGCAGGAGGGGGGACCCAGTACTTC.

The J gene is TRBJ1-1, the V gene TRBV11-2; 8 bases map to TRBD1. CDR1 is SGHAT, CDR2 FQNNGV, per germline. This CDR3 has 15 amino acids. The V segment lost 1 base and the J segment 1 base; nucleotides outside the gene matches: 2. The CDR3 DNA is TGTGCCAGCAGCTTAGGCGGGACAGGGAACACTGAAGCTTTCTTT. Amino acids: CASSLGGTGNTEAFF.

The rearrangement links TRBV27 to TRBJ2-1; D might be TRBD1 (5 bases). V shed 1 base and J shed 0 bases, with 10 bases lying between them. This CDR3 spans 16 amino acids. Germline values: CDR1 MNHEY, CDR2 SMNVEV (reference sequence). The CDR3 DNA reads TGTGCCAGCAGTTTATATGGGGCGAGCTCCTACAATGAGCAGTTCTTC. It specifies CASSLYGASSYNEQFF.

The count of this clone is one. The J gene is TRBJ1-6, the V gene TRBV11-2; tentative D call: TRBD1 (5 bases). The germline V gene encodes CDR1 SGHAT and CDR2 FQNNGV. The CDR3 has 13 residues. V lost 3 bases, J lost 7 bases, and 7 bases lay in between. The CDR3 reads CASSLNRNSPLHF. CDR3 coding DNA: TGTGCCAGCAGCTTGAACAGGAATTCACCCCTCCACTTT.

The chain recombines TRBV4-3 with TRBJ1-1, with 9 nucleotides matching TRBD1. Germline CDR1 is LGHNA and CDR2 is YSLEER. The junction had 9 bases not matched to a gene; V was cut back by 4 bases and J by 0 bases. The CDR3 is made up of 17 amino acids. CDR3 in amino acids: CASSPFPGQGMNTEAFF. The CDR3 DNA sequence: TGCGCCAGCAGCCCCTTCCCGGGACAGGGAATGAACACTGAAGCTTTCTTT.

The chain has TRBV5-8 and TRBJ1-1; D perhaps matches TRBD1 (6 bases). The germline V and J ends were trimmed by 2 bases and 1 base, with 12 bases remaining between them. CDR3 length: 15 residues. Germline CDR1 and CDR2: SGHTS and YDEGEE. DNA for the CDR3: TGTGCCAGCAGCTTTAGGGGGGGGGCGAACACTGAAGCTTTCTTT. Protein product: CASSFRGGANTEAFF.

The chain employs TRBV7-7 and TRBJ2-1; D may correspond to TRBD1 or TRBD2 (6 bases each). CDR3 length equals 13 residues. Trimming left V 3 bases short and J 9 bases short, with 12 bases between. Germline-derived CDR1 and CDR2 are SSHAT and FNYEAQ (reference sequence). This CDR3 is CASSFEQGGEQFF. In nucleotides, the CDR3 is TGTGCCAGCAGCTTCGAACAGGGAGGTGAGCAGTTCTTC.

The gene calls are TRBV5-1 and TRBJ2-2; 8 nucleotides match TRBD1. Germline V lookup: CDR1 SGHRS, CDR2 YFSETQ. The CDR3 runs 16 residues. J lost 4 bases, V lost 4 bases, and 9 bases had no gene match. The CDR3 reads CASSPFRTGSTGELFF. The CDR3 coding sequence is TGCGCCAGCAGCCCCTTTCGGACAGGGAGCACCGGGGAGCTGTTTTTT.

The chain uses TRBV6-1 and TRBJ2-1; TRBD2 is a possible D gene (7 bases). V was pared by 1 base and J by 8 bases, with 12 bases between. Germline V lookup: CDR1 MNHNS, CDR2 SASEGT. The CDR3 covers 14 residues. In nucleotides, the CDR3 is TGTGCCAGCAGTGAAGTCCGGGGGGCGGATGAGCAGTTCTTC. It encodes CASSEVRGADEQFF.

The CDR3 coding sequence is TGTGCCAGCAGTTACGGCGGCGTGAATGGCTACACCTTC. Encoded protein: CASSYGGVNGYTF. V is TRBV6-5 and J is TRBJ1-2; no definite D call. Germline V gives CDR1 MNHEY, CDR2 SVGAGI. CDR3 length equals 13 residues. V was shortened by 2 bases and J by 6 bases, with 10 bases between the two germline ends.